This entry is about one T cell receptor beta chain. As every portion of the isolated RNA was reverse transcribed, the sequencing read expressed TCRB transcripts. Using immunoSEQ multiplex PCR, the repertoire was profiled, and TCRdb retains in-frame clones only, with some absent. The table records 150,000 or so clones, just over 9% of them present only once. The sample comes from a study of beta chain features in type 1 diabetes. J lost 4 bases, V lost 8 bases, and 4 bases had no gene match. The CDR3 is made up of 13 amino acids. CDR1 is MDHEN, CDR2 SYDVKM, per germline. The chain carries TRBV28 and TRBJ1-5, with TRBD1 matching over 8 bases. The specimen was central memory CD4+ T cells from blood. This clonotype was obtained from a man younger than 30 in good health. The CDR3 region has the DNA TGTGCCAGCCGGACAGGGACTAATCAGCCCCAGCATTTT. This gives the protein CASRTGTNQPQHF.